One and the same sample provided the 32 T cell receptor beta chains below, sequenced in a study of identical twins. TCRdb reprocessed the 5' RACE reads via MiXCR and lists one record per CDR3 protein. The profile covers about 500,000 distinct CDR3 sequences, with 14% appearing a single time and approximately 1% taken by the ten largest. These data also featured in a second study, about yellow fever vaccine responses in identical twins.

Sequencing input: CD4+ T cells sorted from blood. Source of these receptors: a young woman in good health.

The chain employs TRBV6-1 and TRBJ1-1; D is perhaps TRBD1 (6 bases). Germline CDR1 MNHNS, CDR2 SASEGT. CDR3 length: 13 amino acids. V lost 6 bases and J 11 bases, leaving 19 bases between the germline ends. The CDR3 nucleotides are TGTGCCAGCAGGCCACAAGGGGGACAAGCGGCTTTCTTT. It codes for CASRPQGGQAAFF.

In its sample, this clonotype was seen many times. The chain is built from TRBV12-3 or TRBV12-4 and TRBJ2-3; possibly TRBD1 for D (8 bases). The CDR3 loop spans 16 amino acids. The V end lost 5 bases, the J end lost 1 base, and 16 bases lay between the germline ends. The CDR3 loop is CASSTRTGRGTDTQYF. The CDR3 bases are TGTGCCAGCAGTACACGGACAGGGAGGGGCACAGATACGCAGTATTTT.

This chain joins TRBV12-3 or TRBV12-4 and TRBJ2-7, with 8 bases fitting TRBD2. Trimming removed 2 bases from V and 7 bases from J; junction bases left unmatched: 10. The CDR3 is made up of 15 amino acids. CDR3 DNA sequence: TGTGCCAGCAGTTTATCCGGTAGCGGGACCTTAGAGCAGTACTTC. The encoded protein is CASSLSGSGTLEQYF.

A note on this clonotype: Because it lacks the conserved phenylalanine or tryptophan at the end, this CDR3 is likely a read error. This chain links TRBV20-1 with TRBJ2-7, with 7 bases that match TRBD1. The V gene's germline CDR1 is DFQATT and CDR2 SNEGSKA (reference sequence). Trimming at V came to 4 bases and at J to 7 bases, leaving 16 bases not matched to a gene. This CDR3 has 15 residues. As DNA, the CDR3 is TGCAGTGCTAATCCCGGGACAGTCCCCCGGCGAGAGCAGTACTAC. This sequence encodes CSANPGTVPRREQYY.

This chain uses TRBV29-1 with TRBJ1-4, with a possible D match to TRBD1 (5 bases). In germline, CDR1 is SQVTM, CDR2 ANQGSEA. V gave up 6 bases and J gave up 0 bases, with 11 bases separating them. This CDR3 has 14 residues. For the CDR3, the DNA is TGCAGCGTCCTCCGGGGGACAACTAATGAAAAACTGTTTTTT. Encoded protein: CSVLRGTTNEKLFF. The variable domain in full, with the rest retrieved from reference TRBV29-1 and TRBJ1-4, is SAVISQKPSRDICQRGTSLTIQCQVDSQVTMMFWYRQQPGQSLTLIATANQGSEATYESGFVIDKFPISRPNLTFSTLTVSNMSPEDSSIYLCSVLRGTTNEKLFFGSGTQLSVL.

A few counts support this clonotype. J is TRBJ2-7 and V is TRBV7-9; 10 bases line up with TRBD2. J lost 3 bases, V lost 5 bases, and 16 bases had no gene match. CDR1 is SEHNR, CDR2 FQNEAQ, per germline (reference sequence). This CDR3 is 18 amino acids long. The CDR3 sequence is CASSTAGTSVGGVYEQYF. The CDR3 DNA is TGTGCCAGCAGCACTGCCGGGACTAGCGTTGGAGGAGTCTACGAGCAGTACTTC.

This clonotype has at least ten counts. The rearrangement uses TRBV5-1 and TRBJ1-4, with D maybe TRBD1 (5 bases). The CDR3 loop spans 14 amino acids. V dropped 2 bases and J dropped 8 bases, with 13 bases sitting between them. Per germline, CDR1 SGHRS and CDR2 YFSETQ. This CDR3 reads CASSFSRDAEKLFF. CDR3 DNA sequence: TGCGCCAGCAGCTTCTCCCGGGACGCCGAAAAACTGTTTTTT.

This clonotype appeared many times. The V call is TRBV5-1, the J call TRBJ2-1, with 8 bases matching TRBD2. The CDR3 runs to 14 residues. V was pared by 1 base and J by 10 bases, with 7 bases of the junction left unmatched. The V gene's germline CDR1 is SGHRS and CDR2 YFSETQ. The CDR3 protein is CASSLSGGAREQFF. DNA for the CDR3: TGCGCCAGCAGCTTGTCGGGGGGGGCCCGGGAGCAGTTCTTC. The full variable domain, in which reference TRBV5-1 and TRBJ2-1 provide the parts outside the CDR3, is KAGVTQTPRYLIKTRGQQVTLSCSPISGHRSVSWYQQTPGQGLQFLFEYFSETQRNKGNFPGRFSGRQFSNSRSEMNVSTLELGDSALYLCASSLSGGAREQFFGPGTRLTVL.

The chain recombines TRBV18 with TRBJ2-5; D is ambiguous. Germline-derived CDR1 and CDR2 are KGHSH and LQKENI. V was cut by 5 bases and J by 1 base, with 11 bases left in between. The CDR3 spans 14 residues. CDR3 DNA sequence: TGTGCCAGCTCAATAAATCCGACCCAAGAGACCCAGTACTTC. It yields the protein CASSINPTQETQYF.

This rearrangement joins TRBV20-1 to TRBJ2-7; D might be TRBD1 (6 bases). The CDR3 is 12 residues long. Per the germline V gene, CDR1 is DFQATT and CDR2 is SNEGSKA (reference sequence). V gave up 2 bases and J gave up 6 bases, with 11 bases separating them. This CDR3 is CSARLQGGEQYF. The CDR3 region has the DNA TGCAGTGCTAGATTACAGGGTGGCGAGCAGTACTTC.

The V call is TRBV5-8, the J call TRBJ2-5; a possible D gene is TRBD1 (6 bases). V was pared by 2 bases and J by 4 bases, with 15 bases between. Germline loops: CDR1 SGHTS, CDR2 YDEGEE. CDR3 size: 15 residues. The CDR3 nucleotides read TGTGCCAGCAGCTTACCGGGCAGGGGATTAGAGACCCAGTACTTC. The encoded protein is CASSLPGRGLETQYF.

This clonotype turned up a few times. The CDR3 DNA follows: TGTGCCAGCAGCCAAGGGACAGGGGAATACGAGCAGTACTTC. Translated, it gives CASSQGTGEYEQYF. The chain combines TRBV4-2 with TRBJ2-7; 9 bases line up with TRBD1. The CDR3 consists of 14 residues. V trimming: 1 base; J trimming: 4 bases; junction bases outside the gene matches: 2. Germline CDR1 LGHNA, CDR2 YNFKEQ.

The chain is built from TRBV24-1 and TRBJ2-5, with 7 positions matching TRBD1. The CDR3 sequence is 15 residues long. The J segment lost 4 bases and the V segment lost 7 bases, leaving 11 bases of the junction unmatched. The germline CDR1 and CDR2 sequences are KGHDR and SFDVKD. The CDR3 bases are TGTGCCACCAGGGGAAAAGACAGGGTAGGAGAGACCCAGTACTTC. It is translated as CATRGKDRVGETQYF.

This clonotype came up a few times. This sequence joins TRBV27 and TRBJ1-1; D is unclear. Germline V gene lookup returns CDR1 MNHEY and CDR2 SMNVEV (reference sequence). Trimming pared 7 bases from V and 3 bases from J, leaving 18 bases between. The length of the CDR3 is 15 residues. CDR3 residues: CASTPIGRRDTEAFF. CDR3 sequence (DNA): TGTGCCAGCACACCTATAGGTCGCCGGGACACTGAAGCTTTCTTT.

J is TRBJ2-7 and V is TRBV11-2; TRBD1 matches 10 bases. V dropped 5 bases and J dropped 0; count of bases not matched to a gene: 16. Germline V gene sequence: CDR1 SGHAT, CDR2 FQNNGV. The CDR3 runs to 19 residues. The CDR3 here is CASSHRGEDRGRPSYEQYF. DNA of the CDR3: TGTGCCAGCAGCCATAGGGGAGAGGACAGGGGGAGACCCTCCTACGAGCAGTACTTC.

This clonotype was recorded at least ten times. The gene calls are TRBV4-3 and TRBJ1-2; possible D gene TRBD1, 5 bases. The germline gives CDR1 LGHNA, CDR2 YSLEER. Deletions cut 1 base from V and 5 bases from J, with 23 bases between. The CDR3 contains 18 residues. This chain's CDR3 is CASSQAPTGTGSRYGYTF. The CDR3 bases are TGCGCCAGCAGCCAAGCACCCACCGGGACCGGGAGCCGGTATGGCTACACCTTC.

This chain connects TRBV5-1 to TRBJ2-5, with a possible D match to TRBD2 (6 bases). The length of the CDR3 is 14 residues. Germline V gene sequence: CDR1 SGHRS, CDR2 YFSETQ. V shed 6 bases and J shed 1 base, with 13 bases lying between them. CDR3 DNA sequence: TGCGCCAGCAACATAAATAGCGGCCAAGAGACCCAGTACTTC. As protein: CASNINSGQETQYF.

The CDR3 coding sequence is TGCGCCAGCAGCTCCCTAAAGAACACCGGGGAGCTGTTTTTT. It codes for CASSSLKNTGELFF. The rearrangement links TRBV4-3 to TRBJ2-2, with no clear D. This CDR3 has 14 amino acids. Germline V gene sequence: CDR1 LGHNA, CDR2 YSLEER. V lost 5 bases, J lost 1 base, and 8 bases lay in between.

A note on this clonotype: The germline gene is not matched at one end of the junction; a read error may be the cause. The CDR3 sequence: CAISSRPWTSRFTDTQYF. In DNA form, the CDR3 reads TGTGCCATCAGTTCCCGACCCTGGACTAGCCGATTCACAGATACGCAGTATTTT. V gene TRBV6-4 combines with J gene TRBJ2-3; 8 bases agree with TRBD2. From germline, CDR1 is MRHNA and CDR2 SNTAGT. The CDR3 covers 18 residues.

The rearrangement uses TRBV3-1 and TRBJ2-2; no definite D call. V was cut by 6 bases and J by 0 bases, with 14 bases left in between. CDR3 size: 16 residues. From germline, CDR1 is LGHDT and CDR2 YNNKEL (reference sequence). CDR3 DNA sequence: TGTGCCAGCAGTCTCTACTCTCCCGCGAACACCGGGGAGCTGTTTTTT. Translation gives CASSLYSPANTGELFF.

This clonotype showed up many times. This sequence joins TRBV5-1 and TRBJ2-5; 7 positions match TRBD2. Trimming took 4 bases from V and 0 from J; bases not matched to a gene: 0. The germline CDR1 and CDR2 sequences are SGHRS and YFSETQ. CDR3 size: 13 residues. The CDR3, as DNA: TGCGCCAGCAGCCGGGGGGACCAAGAGACCCAGTACTTC. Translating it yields CASSRGDQETQYF.

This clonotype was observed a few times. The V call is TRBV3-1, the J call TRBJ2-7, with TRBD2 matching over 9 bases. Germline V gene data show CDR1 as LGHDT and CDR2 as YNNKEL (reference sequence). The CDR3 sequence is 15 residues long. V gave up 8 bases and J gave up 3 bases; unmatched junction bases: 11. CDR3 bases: TGTGCCAGCGGGACTAGCCGGGGGGCCAGCTACGAGCAGTACTTC. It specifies CASGTSRGASYEQYF.

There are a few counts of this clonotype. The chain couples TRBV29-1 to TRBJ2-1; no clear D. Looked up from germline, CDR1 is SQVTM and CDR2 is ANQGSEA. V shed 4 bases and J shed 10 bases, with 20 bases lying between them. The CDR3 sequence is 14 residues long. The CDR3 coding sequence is TGCAGCGTTGTTCGAACAGTTTCGATGCTAGAGCAGTTCTTC. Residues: CSVVRTVSMLEQFF.

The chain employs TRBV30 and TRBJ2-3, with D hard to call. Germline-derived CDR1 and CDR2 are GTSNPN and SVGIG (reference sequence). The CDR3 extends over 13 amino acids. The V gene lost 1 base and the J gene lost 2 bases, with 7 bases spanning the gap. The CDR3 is CAWSAGFTDTQYF. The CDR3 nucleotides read TGTGCCTGGAGTGCCGGATTCACAGATACGCAGTATTTT. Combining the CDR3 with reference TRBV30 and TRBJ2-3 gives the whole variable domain SQTIHQWPATLVQPVGSPLSLECTVEGTSNPNLYWYRQAAGRGLQLLFYSVGIGQISSEVPQNLSASRPQDRQFILSSKKLLLSDSGFYLCAWSAGFTDTQYFGPGTRLTVL.

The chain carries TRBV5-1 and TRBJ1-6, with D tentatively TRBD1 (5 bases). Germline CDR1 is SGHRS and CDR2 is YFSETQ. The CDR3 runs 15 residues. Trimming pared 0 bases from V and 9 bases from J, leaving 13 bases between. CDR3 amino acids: CASSLDTGVSSPLHF. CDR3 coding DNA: TGCGCCAGCAGCTTGGATACAGGCGTGAGTTCACCCCTCCACTTT.

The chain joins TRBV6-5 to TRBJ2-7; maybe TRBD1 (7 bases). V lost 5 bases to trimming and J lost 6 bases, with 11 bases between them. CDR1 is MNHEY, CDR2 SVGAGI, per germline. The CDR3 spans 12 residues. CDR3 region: CASSGGTVEQYF. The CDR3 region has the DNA TGTGCCAGCAGTGGAGGGACAGTCGAGCAGTACTTC.

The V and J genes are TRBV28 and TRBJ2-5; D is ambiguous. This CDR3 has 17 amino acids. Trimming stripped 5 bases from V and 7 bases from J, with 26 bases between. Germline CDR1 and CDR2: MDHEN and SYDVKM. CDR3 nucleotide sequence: TGTGCCAGCAGTCAAACCTCCAGAGGACCGCGATTGGGGACCCAGTACTTC. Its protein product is CASSQTSRGPRLGTQYF. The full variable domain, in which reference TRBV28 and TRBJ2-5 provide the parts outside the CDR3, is DVKVTQSSRYLVKRTGEKVFLECVQDMDHENMFWYRQDPGLGLRLIYFSYDVKMKEKGDIPEGYSVSREKKERFSLILESASTNQTSMYLCASSQTSRGPRLGTQYFGPGTRLLVL.

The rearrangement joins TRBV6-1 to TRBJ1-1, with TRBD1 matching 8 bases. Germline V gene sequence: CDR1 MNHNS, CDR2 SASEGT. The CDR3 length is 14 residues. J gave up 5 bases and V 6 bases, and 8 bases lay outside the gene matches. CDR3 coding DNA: TGTGCCAGCAGACCGACAGGGGTGAGGACTGAAGCTTTCTTT. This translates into CASRPTGVRTEAFF.

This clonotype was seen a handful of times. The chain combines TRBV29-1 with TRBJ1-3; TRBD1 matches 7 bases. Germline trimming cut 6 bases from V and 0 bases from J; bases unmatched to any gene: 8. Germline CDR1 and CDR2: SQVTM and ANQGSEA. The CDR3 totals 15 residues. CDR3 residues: CSVQQGTHSGNTIYF. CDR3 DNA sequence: TGCAGCGTCCAACAGGGGACTCACTCTGGAAACACCATATATTTT.

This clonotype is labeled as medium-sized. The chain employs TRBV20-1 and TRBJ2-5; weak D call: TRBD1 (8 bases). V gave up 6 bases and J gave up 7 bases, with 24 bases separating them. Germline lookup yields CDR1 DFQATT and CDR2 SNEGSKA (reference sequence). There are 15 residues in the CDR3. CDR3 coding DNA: TGCAGTGCACCACACCCCGGACAGGGAGGGGTGACCCAGTACTTC. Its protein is CSAPHPGQGGVTQYF.

DNA for the CDR3: TGCAGTGCTAGAGATTACGGGACTAGCAATCAGCCCCAGCATTTT. It translates to CSARDYGTSNQPQHF. The chain has TRBV20-1 and TRBJ1-5; possibly TRBD1 for D (5 bases). V lost 0 bases and J lost 0, with 9 bases in between. Germline assignment: CDR1 DFQATT and CDR2 SNEGSKA (reference sequence). The CDR3 sequence is 15 residues long.

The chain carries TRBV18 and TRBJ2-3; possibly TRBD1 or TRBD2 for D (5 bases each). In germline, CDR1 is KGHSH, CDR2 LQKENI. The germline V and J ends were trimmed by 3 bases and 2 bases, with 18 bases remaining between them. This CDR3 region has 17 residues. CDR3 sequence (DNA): TGTGCCAGCTCACCCTTAATATCTAGGGGAGTCACAGATACGCAGTATTTT. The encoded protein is CASSPLISRGVTDTQYF.